The 9 T cell receptor beta chains given below trace back to one sample, sequenced in a study of T cells in Graves' hyperthyroidism and ophthalmopathy. RNA transcripts gave rise to amplified TCR beta CDR3 regions. HTBI primers were employed in a first-round RT-PCR of the TCR CDR3. TCRdb passed the multiplex PCR reads through MiXCR, listing each CDR3 protein once. The data contain a few hundred thousand distinct CDR3 sequences, 16% of them singletons. Sequenced sample: blood. The origin of the receptors is a woman aged 40 to 49 with Graves' ophthalmopathy.

The rearrangement joins TRBV5-1 to TRBJ2-5, with D perhaps TRBD2 (5 bases). The CDR3 has 15 residues. Trimming removed 7 bases at V and 5 bases at J, with 21 bases between. CDR1 SGHRS and CDR2 YFSETQ come from the germline V gene. In DNA form, the CDR3 reads TGCGCCAGCTCACCTGCGGGTACCCCCCGGGAGACCCAGTACTTC. This gives the protein CASSPAGTPRETQYF.

This clonotype was seen at least ten times. The chain links TRBV12-3 or TRBV12-4 to TRBJ1-2; D is perhaps TRBD1 (5 bases). The CDR3 contains 14 residues. V was clipped by 8 bases and J by 4 bases, with 17 bases between them. The CDR3 reads CASSPAGNPYGYTF. The CDR3 DNA follows: TGTGCCAGCTCACCCGCAGGGAACCCCTATGGCTACACCTTC.

This clonotype was recorded at least ten times. The chain couples TRBV28 to TRBJ2-2; D not resolved. In germline, CDR1 is MDHEN, CDR2 SYDVKM. Trimming pared 4 bases from V and 4 bases from J, leaving 16 bases between. This CDR3 contains 16 residues. CDR3 amino acids: CASSSRALPTTGELFF. The CDR3 region has the DNA TGTGCCAGCAGTTCCCGGGCGCTACCGACCACCGGGGAGCTGTTTTTT.

In its sample, this clonotype was seen many times. V usage is TRBV2 and J usage is TRBJ1-1; no reliable D call. V gave up 1 base and J gave up 1 base, with 7 bases separating them. The CDR3 spans 14 residues. Germline lookup yields CDR1 SNHLY and CDR2 FYNNEI. In DNA form, the CDR3 reads TGTGCCAGCAGTGAAGTTGGCCGGAACACTGAAGCTTTCTTT. It is translated as CASSEVGRNTEAFF.

The chain uses TRBV5-1 and TRBJ1-4; 8 bases agree with TRBD1. The CDR3 has 17 residues. V lost 7 bases to trimming and J lost 8 bases; unmatched junction nucleotides: 19. Per the germline V gene, CDR1 is SGHRS and CDR2 is YFSETQ. The CDR3 region is CASQRGGPGQAQEKLFF. The CDR3 bases are TGCGCCAGCCAAAGGGGGGGACCGGGACAGGCACAAGAAAAACTGTTTTTT. Combining the CDR3 with reference TRBV5-1 and TRBJ1-4 gives the whole variable domain KAGVTQTPRYLIKTRGQQVTLSCSPISGHRSVSWYQQTPGQGLQFLFEYFSETQRNKGNFPGRFSGRQFSNSRSEMNVSTLELGDSALYLCASQRGGPGQAQEKLFFGSGTQLSVL.

In its sample, this clonotype was seen many times. Its ends do not fully match the called genes, so a read error is possible. This chain joins TRBV7-7 and TRBJ2-5, with a tentative D call TRBD2 (6 bases). The CDR3 is 16 residues long. The germline gives CDR1 SSHAT, CDR2 FNYEAQ (reference sequence). The CDR3 region has the DNA TGTGCTAGCAGCCCAGGAGGGTGGGGCGGAGGAGAGACCCAGTACTTC. Protein sequence: CASSPGGWGGGETQYF.

The DNA for the CDR3 is TGCGCCAGCAGCCAAGATGTGTCCGGGAGGCAGACCCAGTACTTC. The encoded protein is CASSQDVSGRQTQYF. The chain uses TRBV4-1 and TRBJ2-5; 7 bases agree with TRBD2. V was pared by 0 bases and J by 6 bases, with 7 bases of the junction left unmatched. The germline gives CDR1 MGHRA, CDR2 YSYEKL. The CDR3 runs to 15 residues.

This clonotype showed up many times. This chain connects TRBV11-2 to TRBJ2-1, with 9 bases that match TRBD2. Germline CDR1 SGHAT, CDR2 FQNNGV. V trimming: 4 bases; J trimming: 9 bases; junction bases outside the gene matches: 19. The CDR3 covers 18 residues. This chain's CDR3 is CASSSALSGSSSGGEQFF. The CDR3 DNA is TGTGCCAGCAGCTCAGCCCTTAGCGGGAGCTCCTCCGGGGGTGAGCAGTTCTTC. Full variable domain (missing parts from reference TRBV11-2 and TRBJ2-1): EAGVAQSPRYKIIEKRQSVAFWCNPISGHATLYWYQQILGQGPKLLIQFQNNGVVDDSQLPKDRFSAERLKGVDSTLKIQPAKLEDSAVYLCASSSALSGSSSGGEQFFGPGTRLTVL.

In its sample, this clonotype was seen many times. The J gene is TRBJ1-2, the V gene TRBV5-1; unclear D gene. Per the germline V gene, CDR1 is SGHRS and CDR2 is YFSETQ. V gave up 4 bases and J gave up 0 bases, with 13 bases separating them. The CDR3 contains 15 residues. The CDR3 sequence is CASSAANSANYGYTF. In DNA, the CDR3 is TGCGCCAGCAGCGCCGCCAATTCAGCTAACTATGGCTACACCTTC.